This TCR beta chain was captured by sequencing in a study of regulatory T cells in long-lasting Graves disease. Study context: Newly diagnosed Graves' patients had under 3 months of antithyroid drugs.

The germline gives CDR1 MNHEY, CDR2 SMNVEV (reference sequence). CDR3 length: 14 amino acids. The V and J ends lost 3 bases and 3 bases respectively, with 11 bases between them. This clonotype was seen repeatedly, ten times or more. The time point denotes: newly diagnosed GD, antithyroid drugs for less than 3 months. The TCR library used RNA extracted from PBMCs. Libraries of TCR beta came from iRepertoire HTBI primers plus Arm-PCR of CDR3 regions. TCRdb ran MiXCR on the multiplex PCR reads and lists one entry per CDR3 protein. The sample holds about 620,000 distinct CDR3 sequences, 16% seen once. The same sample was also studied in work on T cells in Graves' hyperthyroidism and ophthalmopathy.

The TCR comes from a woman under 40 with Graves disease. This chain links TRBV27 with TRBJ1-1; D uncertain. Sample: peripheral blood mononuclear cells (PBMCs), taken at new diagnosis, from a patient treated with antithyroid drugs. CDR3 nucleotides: TGTGCCAGCAGTTTCTCCGTAGATGACACTGAAGCTTTCTTT. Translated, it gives CASSFSVDDTEAFF.